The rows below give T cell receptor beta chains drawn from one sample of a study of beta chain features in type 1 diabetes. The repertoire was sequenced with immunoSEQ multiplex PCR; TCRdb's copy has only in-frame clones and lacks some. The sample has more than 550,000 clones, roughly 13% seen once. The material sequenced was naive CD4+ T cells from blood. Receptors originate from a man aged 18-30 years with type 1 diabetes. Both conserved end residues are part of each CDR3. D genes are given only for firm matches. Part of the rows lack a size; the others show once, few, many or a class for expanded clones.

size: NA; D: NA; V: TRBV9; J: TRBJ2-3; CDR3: CASSVRTTTDTQYF; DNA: TGTGCCAGCAGCGTTCGGACAACCACAGATACGCAGTATTTT
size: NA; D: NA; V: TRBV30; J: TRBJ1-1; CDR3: CAWSSKGEAFF; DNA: TGTGCCTGGAGTAGTAAAGGTGAAGCTTTCTTT
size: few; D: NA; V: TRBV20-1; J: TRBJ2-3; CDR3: CSARDSPRKYF; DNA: TGCAGTGCTAGAGACAGCCCAAGGAAGTATTTT
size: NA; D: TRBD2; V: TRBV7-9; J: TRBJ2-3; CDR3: CASSSLGGADTQYF; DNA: TGTGCCAGCAGCTCATTGGGAGGGGCAGATACGCAGTATTTT
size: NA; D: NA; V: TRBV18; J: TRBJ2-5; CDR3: CASSVRGETQYF; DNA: TGTGCCAGCTCCGTCCGGGGAGAGACCCAGTACTTC
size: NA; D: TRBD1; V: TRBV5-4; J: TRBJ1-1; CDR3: CASSPRDRGRDTEAFF; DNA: TGTGCCAGCAGCCCCCGGGACAGGGGGCGGGACACTGAAGCTTTCTTT
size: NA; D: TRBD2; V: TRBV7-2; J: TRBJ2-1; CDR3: CASSLPGLPNNEQFF; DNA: TGTGCCAGCAGCTTACCGGGACTACCTAACAATGAGCAGTTCTTC
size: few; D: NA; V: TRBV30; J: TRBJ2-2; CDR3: CAWTPGVAGTGELFF; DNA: TGTGCCTGGACTCCCGGTGTTGCGGGCACCGGGGAGCTGTTTTTT
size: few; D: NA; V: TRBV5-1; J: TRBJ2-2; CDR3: CASSLVPDRFGGELFF; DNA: TGCGCCAGCAGCTTGGTCCCCGACAGGTTCGGAGGGGAGCTGTTTTTT
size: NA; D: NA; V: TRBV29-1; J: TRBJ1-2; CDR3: CSVEDLGNQRSYGYTF; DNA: TGCAGCGTTGAAGATCTTGGTAATCAACGGAGTTATGGCTACACCTTC
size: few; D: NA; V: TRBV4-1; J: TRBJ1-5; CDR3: CASSQDREQPQHF; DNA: TGCGCCAGCAGCCAAGATCGAGAGCAGCCCCAGCATTTT
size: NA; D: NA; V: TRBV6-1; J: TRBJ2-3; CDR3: CASTSRTYTDTQYF; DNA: TGTGCCAGTACTAGCCGTACTTACACAGATACGCAGTATTTT
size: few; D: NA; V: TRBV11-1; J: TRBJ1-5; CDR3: CASSQGTTAGQPQHF; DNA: TGTGCCAGCAGCCAGGGGACTACGGCAGGTCAGCCCCAGCATTTT
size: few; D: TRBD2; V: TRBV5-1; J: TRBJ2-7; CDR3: CASSSPPGGGSYEQYF; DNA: TGCGCCAGCAGCTCCCCTCCCGGGGGGGGCTCCTACGAGCAGTACTTC
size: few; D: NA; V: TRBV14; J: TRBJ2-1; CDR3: CASSQVSSRGQQFF; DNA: TGTGCCAGCAGCCAAGTATCAAGTAGGGGACAGCAGTTCTTC
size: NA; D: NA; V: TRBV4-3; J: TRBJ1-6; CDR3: CASSQGWAFGSPLHF; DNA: TGCGCCAGCAGCCAAGGATGGGCTTTTGGTTCACCCCTCCACTTT
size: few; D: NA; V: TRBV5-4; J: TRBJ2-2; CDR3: CASSQDYGELFF; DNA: TGTGCCAGCAGCCAGGACTACGGGGAGCTGTTTTTT
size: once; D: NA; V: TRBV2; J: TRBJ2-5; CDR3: CASSGGGTAQETQYF; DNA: TGTGCCAGCAGTGGTGGGGGGACGGCCCAAGAGACCCAGTACTTC
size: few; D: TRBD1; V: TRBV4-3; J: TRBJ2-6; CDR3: CASSQGTGVGANVLTF; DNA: TGCGCCAGCAGCCAAGGGACAGGGGTCGGGGCCAACGTCCTGACTTTC
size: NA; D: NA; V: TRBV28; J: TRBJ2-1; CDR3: CASTFGDVGREQFF; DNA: TGTGCCAGCACCTTTGGGGATGTGGGGCGTGAGCAGTTCTTC
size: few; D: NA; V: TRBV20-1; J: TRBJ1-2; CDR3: CSTEANYGYTF; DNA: TGCAGTACCGAGGCTAACTATGGCTACACCTTC
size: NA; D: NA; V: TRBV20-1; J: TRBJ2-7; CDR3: CSATKAGEQYF; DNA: TGCAGTGCTACAAAGGCGGGTGAGCAGTACTTC
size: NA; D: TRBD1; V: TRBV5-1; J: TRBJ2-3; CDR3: CASQTGQEVADTQYF; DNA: TGCGCCAGCCAGACGGGACAGGAGGTAGCGGATACGCAGTATTTT
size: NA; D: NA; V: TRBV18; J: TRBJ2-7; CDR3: CASSPTGRNSYEQYF; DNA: TGTGCCAGCTCACCTACCGGAAGGAACTCCTACGAGCAGTACTTC
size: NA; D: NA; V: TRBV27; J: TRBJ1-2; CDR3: CASSLYPGPYGYTF; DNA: TGTGCCAGCAGTTTATACCCGGGACCCTATGGCTACACCTTC
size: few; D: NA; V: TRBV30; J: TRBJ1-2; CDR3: CAWGKLYGYTF; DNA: TGTGCCTGGGGGAAACTCTATGGCTACACCTTC
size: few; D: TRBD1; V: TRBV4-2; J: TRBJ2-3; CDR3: CASSQARGQGADTQYF; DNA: TGTGCCAGCAGCCAAGCCCGTGGACAGGGGGCAGATACGCAGTATTTT
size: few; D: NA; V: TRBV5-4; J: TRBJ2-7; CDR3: CASSRTLAYEQYF; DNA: TGTGCCAGCAGCCGGACTCTGGCCTACGAGCAGTACTTC
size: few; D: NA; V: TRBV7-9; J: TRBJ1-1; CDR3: CASSLELGHTTEAFF; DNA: TGTGCCAGCAGCTTAGAATTGGGCCACACCACTGAAGCTTTCTTT
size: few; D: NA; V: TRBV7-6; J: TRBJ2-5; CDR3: CASSPTGYQETQYF; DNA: TGTGCCAGCAGCCCTACAGGGTACCAAGAGACCCAGTACTTC
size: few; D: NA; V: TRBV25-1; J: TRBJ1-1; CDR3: CASSVSGIGTEAFF; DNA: TGTGCCAGCAGTGTATCAGGGATCGGAACTGAAGCTTTCTTT
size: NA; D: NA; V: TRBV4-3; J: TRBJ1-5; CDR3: CASSQDMQQPQHF; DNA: TGCGCCAGCAGCCAAGATATGCAACAGCCCCAGCATTTT
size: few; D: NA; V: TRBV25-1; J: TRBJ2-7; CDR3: CASTPGGAYSYEQYF; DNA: TGTGCCAGCACCCCGGGTGGGGCTTATTCCTACGAGCAGTACTTC
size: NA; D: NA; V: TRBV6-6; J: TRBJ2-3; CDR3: CASSQDGNTQYF; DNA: TGTGCCAGCAGTCAGGACGGGAATACGCAGTATTTT
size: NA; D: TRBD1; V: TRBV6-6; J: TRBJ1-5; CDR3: CASRRDRGNQPQHF; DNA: TGTGCCAGCAGGAGGGACAGGGGCAATCAGCCCCAGCATTTT
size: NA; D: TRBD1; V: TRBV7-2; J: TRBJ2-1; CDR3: CASSRLGTGGNEQFF; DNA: TGTGCCAGCAGCCGACTCGGGACAGGGGGGAATGAGCAGTTCTTC
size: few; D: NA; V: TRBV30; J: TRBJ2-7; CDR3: CAWSVGYEQYF; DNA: TGTGCCTGGAGTGTCGGCTACGAGCAGTACTTC
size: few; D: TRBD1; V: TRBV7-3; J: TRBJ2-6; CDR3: CASSSPGQSSGANVLTF; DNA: TGTGCCAGCAGCTCTCCGGGACAGAGCTCTGGGGCCAACGTCCTGACTTTC
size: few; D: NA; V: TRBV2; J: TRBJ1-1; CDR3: CASSDQGNTEAFF; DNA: TGTGCCAGCAGTGATCAGGGGAACACTGAAGCTTTCTTT
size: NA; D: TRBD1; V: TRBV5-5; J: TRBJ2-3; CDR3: CASSLSGGFADTQYF; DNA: TGTGCCAGCAGCTTATCAGGGGGCTTTGCAGATACGCAGTATTTT
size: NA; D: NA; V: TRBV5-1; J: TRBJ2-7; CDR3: CASSLEALNYEQYF; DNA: TGCGCCAGCAGCTTGGAGGCTTTAAACTACGAGCAGTACTTC
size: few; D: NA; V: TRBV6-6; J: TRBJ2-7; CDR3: CASSSSSTYEQYF; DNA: TGTGCCAGCAGTTCCTCGTCCACCTACGAGCAGTACTTC
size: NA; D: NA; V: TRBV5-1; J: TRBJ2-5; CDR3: CASSLVGSGQETQYF; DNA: TGCGCCAGCAGCTTGGTGGGTAGCGGACAAGAGACCCAGTACTTC
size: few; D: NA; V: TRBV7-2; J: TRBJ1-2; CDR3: CASSLGQDYGYTF; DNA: TGTGCCAGCAGCTTAGGGCAGGACTATGGCTACACCTTC
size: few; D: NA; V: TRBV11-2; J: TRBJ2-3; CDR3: CASSFYSVNTADTQYF; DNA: TGTGCCAGCAGCTTCTATAGTGTTAATACCGCAGATACGCAGTATTTT
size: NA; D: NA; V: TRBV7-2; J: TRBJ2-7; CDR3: CASSLISGNEQYF; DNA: TGTGCCAGCAGCTTAATATCGGGGAACGAGCAGTACTTC